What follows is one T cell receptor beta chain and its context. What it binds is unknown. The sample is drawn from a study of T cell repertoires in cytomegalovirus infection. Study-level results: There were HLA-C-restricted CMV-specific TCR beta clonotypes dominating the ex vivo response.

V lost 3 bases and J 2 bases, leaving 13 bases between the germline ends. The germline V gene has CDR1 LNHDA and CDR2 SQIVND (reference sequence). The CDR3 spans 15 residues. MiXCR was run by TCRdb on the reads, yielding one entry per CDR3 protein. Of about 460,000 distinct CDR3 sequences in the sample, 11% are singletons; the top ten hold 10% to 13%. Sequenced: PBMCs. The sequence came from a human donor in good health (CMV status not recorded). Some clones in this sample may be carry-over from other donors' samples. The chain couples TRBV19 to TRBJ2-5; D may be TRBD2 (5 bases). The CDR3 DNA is TGTGCCAGTAGTATCTATGGCAGCGGACAAGAGACCCAGTACTTC. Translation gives CASSIYGSGQETQYF.